The T cell receptor (beta chain) described here comes from a study of post-analysis software for immune sequencing data. Whole-study results and caveats: The five TRBV segments detected at higher frequency in patients than in controls included TRBV5-6, TRBV5-1 and TRBV20-1.

Only one count was recorded for this clonotype. Its specificity is not known. A clone one base away is much larger, so this may be a read error. The TCR beta cDNA libraries carried unique molecular identifiers. A population of roughly 0.9 to 11 million T cells gave rise to roughly 0.5 million cDNA molecules. Each CDR3 protein is one row after TCRdb ran MiXCR on the PCR reads. The data contain 250,000 to 300,000 distinct CDR3 sequences, about 40% of them seen just once; the ten biggest clones take up around 4.8%. CDR1 is SGHRS, CDR2 YFSETQ, per germline. This CDR3 is 15 amino acids long. The material sequenced was blood. This TCR derives from a girl aged 10 to 17 with multiple sclerosis. V and J are TRBV5-1 and TRBJ2-3, with D perhaps matching TRBD2 (6 bases). This chain's CDR3 is CASSLGGVSTDAQYF. CDR3 in DNA: TGCGCCAGCAGCTTGGGCGGGGTGAGCACAGATGCGCAGTATTTT.